This T cell receptor (beta chain) emerged from a study of blood T cell repertoires in COVID-19. Turning to the study itself: COVID-19 samples from acute and convalescent phases originated in the United States, Italy and Spain. T cells, B-cell-depleted T cells, or PBMCs provided the cDNA or gDNA that served as material.

The data were produced by immunoSEQ multiplex PCR, yet TCRdb's version contains in-frame clones alone and is incomplete. The table includes around 55,000 clones, 88% detected once. V was pared by 5 bases and J by 2 bases, with 16 bases between. Germline loops: CDR1 SGHVS, CDR2 FQNEAQ. The CDR3 covers 16 residues. V is TRBV7-8 and J is TRBJ1-5; a weak D match, TRBD1 (6 bases). The sequencing sample was made of peripheral blood. The origin of this receptor is a man aged 60-69 years with active COVID-19. The CDR3: CASSHTRDTRNQPQHF. DNA for the CDR3: TGTGCCAGCAGCCACACCCGGGACACCCGCAATCAGCCCCAGCATTTT.